These 20 T cell receptor beta chains were all obtained from the same sample, sequenced in a study of CD8+CD57+ T cells in acquired aplastic anemia. Patients who underwent sequencing had shown CD8+CD57+ cell expansion by flow cytometry. Genomic DNA served as template for TCR beta VDJ and CDR3 profiling. MiXCR was run by TCRdb on the reads, yielding one entry per CDR3 protein. This sample yields around 79,000 distinct CDR3 sequences, of which around 70% are seen a single time; roughly 80% belongs to the top ten. Sequencing used sorted CD4+, CD8+, or CD8+CD57+ T cells (not recorded which) from PBMCs. These receptors were obtained from a human donor with aplastic anemia.

This chain connects TRBV10-3 to TRBJ2-7; D is uncertain. Per germline, CDR1 ENHRY and CDR2 SYGVKD. V dropped 0 bases and J dropped 3 bases, with 3 bases sitting between them. The CDR3 totals 12 residues. For the CDR3, the DNA is TGTGCCATCAGTGAGTCAAGCTACGAGCAGTACTTC. This sequence encodes CAISESSYEQYF.

This clonotype was detected a few times. This chain links TRBV7-9 with TRBJ2-7, with D perhaps TRBD1 (6 bases). The germline gives CDR1 SEHNR, CDR2 FQNEAQ (reference sequence). The CDR3 spans 14 residues. Trimming left V 5 bases short and J 6 bases short, with 17 bases between. The CDR3: CASSEGRGSGEQYF. For the CDR3, the DNA is TGTGCCAGCAGCGAGGGCAGGGGTTCAGGCGAGCAGTACTTC.

The chain is built from TRBV10-2 and TRBJ2-7; tentative D call: TRBD2 (5 bases). CDR1 and CDR2 from the germline V gene are WSHSY and SAAADI. The ends were cut back, 8 bases at V and 5 bases at J, with 10 bases in the middle. CDR3 size: 11 residues. Here the CDR3 reads CASEGFDEQYF. The CDR3 region has the DNA TGCGCCAGCGAGGGTTTCGACGAGCAGTACTTC.

A note on this clonotype: This may be a read error: a much more frequent sequence differs by one nucleotide. This chain joins TRBV6-5 and TRBJ1-6, with D perhaps TRBD1 (6 bases). The V gene's germline CDR1 is MNHEY and CDR2 SVGAGI. The CDR3 is made up of 15 amino acids. V shed 0 bases and J shed 10 bases, with 13 bases lying between them. CDR3 DNA: TGTGCCAGCAGTTACTCCACAGGGTCGAAATCACCCCTCCACTTT. It codes for CASSYSTGSKSPLHF.

This chain links TRBV20-1 with TRBJ2-7, with 10 nucleotides matching TRBD1. This CDR3 is 14 amino acids long. The trim removed 5 bases at V and 3 bases at J, leaving 7 bases unmatched. The germline gives CDR1 DFQATT, CDR2 SNEGSKA (reference sequence). CDR3: CSADLGQGVYEQYF. CDR3 coding DNA: TGCAGTGCTGATCTAGGACAGGGGGTCTACGAGCAGTACTTC.

The count of this clonotype is one. The gene calls are TRBV9 and TRBJ2-1; 9 bases map to TRBD2. The V and J ends lost 3 bases and 4 bases, in that order; junction bases with no gene match: 8. Germline CDR1 is SGDLS and CDR2 is YYNGEE. The CDR3 extends over 16 amino acids. This chain's CDR3 is CASSEEWTSAYNEQFF. DNA for the CDR3: TGTGCCAGCAGCGAAGAGTGGACTAGCGCGTACAATGAGCAGTTCTTC.

The V call is TRBV7-9, the J call TRBJ2-5; 7 bases line up with TRBD2. J lost 7 bases, V lost 5 bases, and 13 bases had no gene match. The CDR3 has 15 amino acids. Germline V lookup: CDR1 SEHNR, CDR2 FQNEAQ (reference sequence). CDR3: CASSTPGAGKGTQYF. The CDR3 coding sequence is TGTGCCAGCAGCACCCCGGGAGCGGGGAAAGGGACCCAGTACTTC.

This sequence joins TRBV5-5 and TRBJ1-6; 7 bases agree with TRBD1. The CDR3 is 14 residues long. With V trimmed by 4 bases and J by 7 bases, 5 bases remained unmatched. Germline V gene lookup returns CDR1 SGHKS and CDR2 YYEKEE (reference sequence). The CDR3 sequence is CASSRRGGNSPLHF. The DNA of the CDR3 is TGTGCCAGCAGCCGCAGGGGGGGAAATTCACCCCTCCACTTT.

This sequence joins TRBV25-1 and TRBJ1-1; D gene uncertain. With 7 bases removed from V and 0 bases from J, the gap between germline ends came to 21 bases. The CDR3 loop spans 17 amino acids. Germline assignment: CDR1 MGHDK and CDR2 SYGVNS. The CDR3 here is CASKPRRSGSMNTEAFF. The DNA for the CDR3 is TGTGCCAGCAAGCCGAGACGCTCGGGGAGCATGAACACTGAAGCTTTCTTT.

This rearrangement joins TRBV19 to TRBJ2-2; TRBD1 might be the D (6 bases). CDR1 LNHDA and CDR2 SQIVND come from the germline V gene (reference sequence). This CDR3 has 15 amino acids. Trimming took 7 bases from V and 0 from J, leaving 12 bases between them. Here the CDR3 DNA reads TGTGCCAGTATGGTGGGGACAACGAACACCGGGGAGCTGTTTTTT. Encoded protein: CASMVGTTNTGELFF. Full variable domain (outside the CDR3, taken from reference TRBV19 and TRBJ2-2): DGGITQSPKYLFRKEGQNVTLSCEQNLNHDAMYWYRQDPGQGLRLIYYSQIVNDFQKGDIAEGYSVSREKKESFPLTVTSAQKNPTAFYLCASMVGTTNTGELFFGEGSRLTVL.

The gene calls are TRBV12-3 or TRBV12-4 and TRBJ2-5; 7 bases match TRBD1. There are 14 residues in the CDR3. Trimming took 1 base from V and 5 from J; bases not matched to a gene: 4. The CDR3 DNA is TGTGCCAGCAGTTTAGGAGGGGGCGAGGAGACCCAGTACTTC. Encoded protein: CASSLGGGEETQYF.

This clonotype was observed a handful of times. The rearrangement links TRBV10-3 to TRBJ1-2; D is unresolved. The ends were cut back, 3 bases at V and 3 bases at J, with 5 bases in the middle. CDR1 is ENHRY, CDR2 SYGVKD, per germline. CDR3 length equals 12 residues. The DNA for the CDR3 is TGTGCCATCAGTGAAGTGGACTATGGCTACACCTTC. This encodes CAISEVDYGYTF.

J is TRBJ2-2 and V is TRBV15; D uncertain. The V end lost 7 bases, the J end lost 2 bases, and 8 bases lay between the germline ends. Germline CDR1 and CDR2: LNHNV and YYDKDF (reference sequence). CDR3 length: 13 residues. The CDR3 DNA follows: TGTGCCACCACCGGCCATAACACCGGGGAGCTGTTTTTT. Its protein is CATTGHNTGELFF. Full variable domain (missing parts from reference TRBV15 and TRBJ2-2): DAMVIQNPRYQVTQFGKPVTLSCSQTLNHNVMYWYQQKSSQAPKLLFHYYDKDFNNEADTPDNFQSRRPNTSFCFLDIRSPGLGDTAMYLCATTGHNTGELFFGEGSRLTVL.

V and J are TRBV11-2 and TRBJ2-1; possibly TRBD2 for D (6 bases). This CDR3 region has 14 residues. Trimming took 5 bases from V and 4 from J, leaving 12 bases between them. Germline CDR1 SGHAT, CDR2 FQNNGV. The CDR3 DNA reads TGTGCCAGCAGCGCCGGGGGTACGTACAATGAGCAGTTCTTC. Translating gives CASSAGGTYNEQFF.

This chain uses TRBV7-6 with TRBJ2-7; TRBD2 might be the D (6 bases). The length of the CDR3 is 16 residues. Germline lookup yields CDR1 SGHVS and CDR2 FNYEAQ. V shed 0 bases and J shed 3 bases, with 15 bases lying between them. CDR3 sequence: CASSLARSGGIYEQYF. Written as DNA, the CDR3 is TGTGCCAGCAGCTTAGCGCGTAGCGGCGGTATCTACGAGCAGTACTTC.

This clonotype turned up a few times. The rearrangement joins TRBV7-9 to TRBJ1-3; D is unresolved. The CDR3 loop spans 12 amino acids. Germline values: CDR1 SEHNR, CDR2 FQNEAQ (reference sequence). V was pared by 3 bases and J by 4 bases, with 4 bases between. In DNA form, the CDR3 reads TGTGCCAGCAGCTTCCTAGGAAACACCATATATTTT. Residues: CASSFLGNTIYF.

CDR3 sequence (DNA): TGTGCCACCAGCAGAGACCAAGGGGGCTCCGATGGCTACACCTTC. Translated, it gives CATSRDQGGSDGYTF. The chain combines TRBV15 with TRBJ1-2; 7 bases are a match to TRBD1. CDR1 is LNHNV, CDR2 YYDKDF, per germline (reference sequence). The junction had 7 bases not matched to a gene; V was cut back by 0 bases and J by 6 bases. The CDR3 spans 15 residues.

The genes are TRBV15 and TRBJ1-3; the D gene is possibly TRBD1 (6 bases). The CDR3 runs 17 residues. CDR1 is LNHNV, CDR2 YYDKDF, per germline (reference sequence). Between the trimmed V and J ends, which lost 0 bases and 4 bases, there was a span of 16 bases. CDR3 nucleotide sequence: TGTGCCACCAGCAGAGATCGACAGGTCGGAGAGGGAAACACCATATATTTT. It is translated as CATSRDRQVGEGNTIYF. The variable domain in full, completed from reference TRBV15 and TRBJ1-3, reads DAMVIQNPRYQVTQFGKPVTLSCSQTLNHNVMYWYQQKSSQAPKLLFHYYDKDFNNEADTPDNFQSRRPNTSFCFLDIRSPGLGDTAMYLCATSRDRQVGEGNTIYFGEGSWLTVV.

This chain uses TRBV20-1 with TRBJ2-1, with 8 nucleotides matching TRBD2. Germline lookup yields CDR1 DFQATT and CDR2 SNEGSKA (reference sequence). Trimming took 0 bases from V and 4 from J; bases not matched to a gene: 8. The CDR3 loop spans 16 amino acids. The CDR3 loop is CSARDRLALLYNEQFF. The CDR3 DNA reads as TGCAGTGCTAGAGACCGACTAGCGCTTCTTTACAATGAGCAGTTCTTC.

This clonotype was seen a handful of times. Possible read error: a much larger clone is one base away. The chain combines TRBV20-1 with TRBJ2-7, with D maybe TRBD2 (6 bases). The germline gives CDR1 DFQATT, CDR2 SNEGSKA (reference sequence). The CDR3 contains 14 residues. The chain's CDR3 is CSARSSGSSYGQYF. In DNA form, the CDR3 reads TGCAGTGCTAGGAGTAGCGGTAGCTCCTACGGGCAGTACTTC.